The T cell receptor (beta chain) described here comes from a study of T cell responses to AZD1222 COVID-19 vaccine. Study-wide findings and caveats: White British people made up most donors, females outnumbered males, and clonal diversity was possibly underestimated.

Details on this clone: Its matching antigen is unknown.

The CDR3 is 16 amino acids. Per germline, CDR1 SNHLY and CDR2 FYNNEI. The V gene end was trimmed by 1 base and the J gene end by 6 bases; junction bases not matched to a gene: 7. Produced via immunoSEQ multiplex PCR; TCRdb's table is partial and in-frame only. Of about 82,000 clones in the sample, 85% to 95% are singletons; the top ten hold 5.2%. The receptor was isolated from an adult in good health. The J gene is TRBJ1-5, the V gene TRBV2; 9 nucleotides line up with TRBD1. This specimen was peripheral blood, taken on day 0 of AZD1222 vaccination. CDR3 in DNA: TGTGCCAGCAGTGAAGGGAATGACAGGGGGTCTCAGCCCCAGCATTTT. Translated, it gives CASSEGNDRGSQPQHF.